The 24 T cell receptor beta chains below were found in one sample sequenced in a study of cytomegalovirus exposure and HLA in healthy donors. 13 Jbeta primers and 60 Vbeta primers were used for the PCR. Produced via immunoSEQ multiplex PCR; TCRdb's table is partial and in-frame only. The sample has 150,000 to 200,000 clones, around three quarters seen once. The sample was PBMCs. The origin of the receptors is a middle-aged man in good health and CMV-seronegative.

This clone was observed once. Germline is not matched at one junction end, which may reflect a read error. V is TRBV7-9 and J is TRBJ1-2; D gene unclear. Germline values: CDR1 SEHNR, CDR2 FQNEAQ (reference sequence). This CDR3 comprises 12 residues. The CDR3 protein is CSSSSDWLGYTF. The CDR3 nucleotides read TGTTCCAGCAGCTCGGACTGGCTTGGCTACACCTTC.

The chain links TRBV18 to TRBJ2-3, with D possibly being TRBD2 (7 bases). In germline, CDR1 is KGHSH, CDR2 LQKENI. The V gene lost 3 bases and the J gene lost 1 base, with 20 bases spanning the gap. The CDR3 runs 18 residues. The CDR3 protein is CASSPGGQALDRTDTQYF. The CDR3 DNA reads TGTGCCAGCTCACCGGGGGGGCAAGCCTTGGACCGCACAGATACGCAGTATTTT.

V is TRBV7-9 and J is TRBJ2-1, with TRBD2 as a possible D gene (7 bases). This CDR3 is 15 amino acids long. Trimming cost V 8 bases and J 2 bases, with 16 bases left between them. Germline V CDR1 and CDR2: SEHNR, FQNEAQ (reference sequence). CDR3 nucleotides: TGTGCCAGCTTCCGCGGGGGCGGAACCTACAATGAGCAGTTCTTC. It codes for CASFRGGGTYNEQFF.

The V and J genes are TRBV5-6 and TRBJ2-5; 7 nucleotides match TRBD2. The J call may be in error: the DNA end matches TRBJ2-7 better. From germline, CDR1 is SGHDT and CDR2 YYEEEE. The CDR3 sequence is 15 residues long. The chain's CDR3 is CASSWWSSGTYEQYF. The CDR3 region has the DNA TGTGCCAGCAGCTGGTGGTCCAGCGGGACCTACGAGCAGTACTTC.

As for this clone: Other DNA sequences in this specimen translate into the identical CDR3. The CDR3 loop is CASSLGQNTEAFF. DNA of the CDR3: TGTGCCAGCAGCCTTGGACAGAACACTGAAGCTTTCTTT. The chain joins TRBV7-2 to TRBJ1-1; tentative D call: TRBD1 (5 bases). This CDR3 region has 13 residues. V shed 5 bases and J shed 1 base, with 8 bases lying between them. Germline V gene lookup returns CDR1 SGHTA and CDR2 FQGNSA.

The rearrangement links TRBV7-9 to TRBJ2-1, with 9 positions matching TRBD2. This CDR3 contains 16 residues. The V gene's germline CDR1 is SEHNR and CDR2 FQNEAQ (reference sequence). Unmatched junction bases numbered 12, after V lost 5 bases and J lost 7 bases. The CDR3: CASSRDGERGANEQFF. The DNA of the CDR3 is TGTGCCAGCAGCCGCGATGGGGAGCGGGGGGCGAATGAGCAGTTCTTC.

The CDR3 DNA sequence: TGTGCCAGCAGCCAAGATCCGGGATGGGCCTACGAGCAGTACTTC. Translated: CASSQDPGWAYEQYF. The chain carries TRBV14 and TRBJ2-7; D possibly corresponds to TRBD2 (5 bases). This CDR3 has 15 amino acids. CDR1 is SGHDN, CDR2 FVKESK, per germline. Trimming shortened V by 0 bases and J by 2 bases, and 11 bases separated the two germline ends.

This clone appeared a single time. The genes are TRBV10-3 and TRBJ1-5, with D uncertain. V was clipped by 3 bases and J by 2 bases, with 8 bases between them. The CDR3 loop spans 14 amino acids. Germline V gene sequence: CDR1 ENHRY, CDR2 SYGVKD. In DNA, the CDR3 is TGTGCCATCAGTGACCGGTCGGGCAATCAGCCCCAGCATTTT. This translates into CAISDRSGNQPQHF.

The chain carries TRBV7-8 and TRBJ2-1, with 10 positions matching TRBD2. This CDR3 region has 18 residues. Trimming took 3 bases from V and 2 from J; bases not matched to a gene: 10. Germline-derived CDR1 and CDR2 are SGHVS and FQNEAQ. This chain's CDR3 is CASSFGLAGAPPYNEQFF. DNA of the CDR3: TGTGCCAGCAGCTTTGGCCTAGCGGGAGCCCCCCCCTACAATGAGCAGTTCTTC.

The chain is built from TRBV5-6 and TRBJ2-7; 7 bases are shared with TRBD1. Germline V lookup: CDR1 SGHDT, CDR2 YYEEEE. After removal of 4 bases from V and 3 bases from J, the junction contained 10 bases not matched to a gene. The CDR3 is 15 residues long. The CDR3 nucleotides read TGTGCCAGCAGCCCAGAGGACAGGACTTACTACGAGCAGTACTTC. It codes for CASSPEDRTYYEQYF.

The chain employs TRBV5-1 and TRBJ2-1; TRBD2 agrees at 14 bases. Germline V gives CDR1 SGHRS, CDR2 YFSETQ. V lost 4 bases, J lost 10 bases, and 7 bases stayed unmatched. This CDR3 is 15 amino acids long. CDR3 sequence reads: CASSLGLAGDPEQFF. CDR3 sequence (DNA): TGCGCCAGCAGCCTGGGACTAGCGGGGGACCCGGAGCAGTTCTTC.

V gene TRBV4-1 combines with J gene TRBJ2-7; 14 nucleotides align to TRBD2. After removal of 4 bases from V and 3 bases from J, the junction contained 2 bases not matched to a gene. The CDR3 sequence is 15 residues long. CDR1 and CDR2 (germline): MGHRA, YSYEKL. CDR3 residues: CASSPGTSGGYEQYF. The CDR3 region has the DNA TGCGCCAGCAGCCCCGGGACTAGCGGGGGCTACGAGCAGTACTTC.

The chain carries TRBV7-7 and TRBJ2-5; 10 bases align to TRBD2. V lost 2 bases, J lost 2 bases, and 5 bases stayed unmatched. CDR3 length: 16 amino acids. The germline gives CDR1 SSHAT, CDR2 FNYEAQ (reference sequence). The CDR3 DNA follows: TGTGCCAGCAGCTTATCGGCTAGCGGGGGACAAGAGACCCAGTACTTC. Its protein product is CASSLSASGGQETQYF. Full variable domain (rest looked up from reference TRBV7-7 and TRBJ2-5): GAGVSQSPRYKVTKRGQDVTLRCDPISSHATLYWYQQALGQGPEFLTYFNYEAQPDKSGLPSDRFSAERPEGSISTLTIQRTEQRDSAMYRCASSLSASGGQETQYFGPGTRLLVL.

The V call is TRBV7-8, the J call TRBJ2-2, with unresolved D. V was shortened by 6 bases and J by 3 bases, with 8 bases between the two germline ends. Germline V gene sequence: CDR1 SGHVS, CDR2 FQNEAQ. The CDR3 is 13 amino acids. This CDR3 is CASRVTDTGELFF. CDR3 in DNA: TGTGCCAGCAGGGTCACGGACACCGGGGAGCTGTTTTTT.

This chain connects TRBV11-1 to TRBJ2-1; 8 bases map to TRBD2. Germline values: CDR1 SGHAT, CDR2 FQDESV (reference sequence). The CDR3 length is 16 residues. Trimming took 5 bases from V and 6 from J; bases not matched to a gene: 12. CDR3 nucleotides: TGTGCCAGCAGCCCCATAGGAGCGGGAGATTCCAATGAGCAGTTCTTC. It encodes CASSPIGAGDSNEQFF. The whole variable domain, filled in from reference TRBV11-1 and TRBJ2-1, reads EAEVAQSPRYKITEKSQAVAFWCDPISGHATLYWYRQILGQGPELLVQFQDESVVDDSQLPKDRFSAERLKGVDSTLKIQPAELGDSAMYLCASSPIGAGDSNEQFFGPGTRLTVL.

V is TRBV11-3 and J is TRBJ2-7; no definite D call. CDR3 length equals 13 residues. Germline V gene lookup returns CDR1 SGHNT and CDR2 YENEEA. With 7 bases removed from V and 1 base from J, the gap between germline ends came to 11 bases. This CDR3 reads CASKEYQSYEQYF. In nucleotides, the CDR3 is TGTGCCAGCAAGGAGTACCAATCCTACGAGCAGTACTTC.

This clone showed up just a few times. The rearrangement joins TRBV18 to TRBJ1-1, with D uncertain. This CDR3 spans 14 amino acids. Germline V gene data show CDR1 as KGHSH and CDR2 as LQKENI. The V end was cut by 6 bases, the J end by 5 bases, with 16 bases between. The CDR3 DNA reads as TGTGCCAGCTCCCGTTTTGAGGCCGGGACTGAAGCTTTCTTT. Its protein is CASSRFEAGTEAFF.

The rearrangement links TRBV5-1 to TRBJ2-5, with D maybe TRBD1 (6 bases). This CDR3 is 14 amino acids long. Germline loops: CDR1 SGHRS, CDR2 YFSETQ. V gave up 0 bases and J gave up 2 bases, with 8 bases separating them. CDR3 DNA sequence: TGCGCCAGCAGCTTGGGACAGGAGCAAGAGACCCAGTACTTC. Amino acids: CASSLGQEQETQYF.

The V call is TRBV10-3, the J call TRBJ1-5; D is unclear. CDR1 is ENHRY and CDR2 is SYGVKD in the germline V gene. Trimming removed 5 bases at V and 12 bases at J, with 14 bases between. The CDR3 has 12 amino acids. The CDR3 reads CAISSDTRNQHF. The CDR3 DNA sequence: TGTGCCATCAGTTCAGACACACGCAACCAGCATTTT.

This chain connects TRBV5-1 to TRBJ2-4, with no clear D. The CDR3 has 15 amino acids. CDR1 and CDR2 from the germline V gene are SGHRS and YFSETQ. With 0 bases removed from V and 5 bases from J, the gap between germline ends came to 12 bases. Here the CDR3 reads CASSLVSGFENIQYF. The CDR3, as DNA: TGCGCCAGCAGCTTGGTATCCGGGTTCGAAAACATTCAGTACTTC.

The chain has TRBV7-2 and TRBJ2-3; D possibly corresponds to TRBD1 (5 bases). This CDR3 contains 16 residues. CDR1 and CDR2 (germline): SGHTA, FQGNSA. V lost 4 bases to trimming and J lost 1 base, with 15 bases between them. The CDR3 DNA reads TGTGCCAGCAGCTCCCCTAATTTGGGGCGCACAGATACGCAGTATTTT. Protein sequence: CASSSPNLGRTDTQYF.

This clone was seen once. J is TRBJ1-1 and V is TRBV7-9; TRBD1 is a possible D gene (6 bases). V was trimmed by 1 base and J by 8 bases, leaving 11 bases between them. The CDR3 extends over 13 amino acids. Germline V CDR1 and CDR2: SEHNR, FQNEAQ (reference sequence). CDR3 loop: CASSLGRGAEAFF. The CDR3 DNA is TGTGCCAGCAGCTTAGGTCGGGGGGCAGAAGCTTTCTTT.

V and J are TRBV5-1 and TRBJ2-2; the match to TRBD2 covers 7 bases. After removal of 1 base from V and 6 bases from J, the junction contained 9 bases not matched to a gene. This CDR3 is 16 amino acids long. Germline lookup yields CDR1 SGHRS and CDR2 YFSETQ. The CDR3, as DNA: TGCGCCAGCAGCTTGAGCCAGCGGGGTTCCTCCGGGGAGCTGTTTTTT. As protein: CASSLSQRGSSGELFF.

CDR3 nucleotide sequence: TGTGCCAGCTCACCCGCGACAGGGGATGAGCAGTTCTTC. Translating gives CASSPATGDEQFF. The chain is built from TRBV18 and TRBJ2-1; 8 bases are a match to TRBD1. The CDR3 has 13 amino acids. After removal of 3 bases from V and 8 bases from J, the junction contained 3 bases not matched to a gene. The germline CDR1 and CDR2 sequences are KGHSH and LQKENI.